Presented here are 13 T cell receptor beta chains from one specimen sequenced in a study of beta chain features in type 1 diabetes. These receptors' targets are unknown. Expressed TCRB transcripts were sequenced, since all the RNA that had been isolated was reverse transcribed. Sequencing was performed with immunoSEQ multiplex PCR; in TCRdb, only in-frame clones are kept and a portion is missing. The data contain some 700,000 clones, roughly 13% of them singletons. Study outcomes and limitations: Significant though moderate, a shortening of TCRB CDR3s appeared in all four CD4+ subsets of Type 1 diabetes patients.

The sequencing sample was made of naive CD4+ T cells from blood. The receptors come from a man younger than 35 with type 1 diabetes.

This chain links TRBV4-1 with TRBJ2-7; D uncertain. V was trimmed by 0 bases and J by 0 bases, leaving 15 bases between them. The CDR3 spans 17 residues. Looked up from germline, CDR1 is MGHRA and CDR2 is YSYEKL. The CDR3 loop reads CASSQDPAGSSSYEQYF. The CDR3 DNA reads TGCGCCAGCAGCCAAGATCCTGCCGGTTCAAGCTCCTACGAGCAGTACTTC.

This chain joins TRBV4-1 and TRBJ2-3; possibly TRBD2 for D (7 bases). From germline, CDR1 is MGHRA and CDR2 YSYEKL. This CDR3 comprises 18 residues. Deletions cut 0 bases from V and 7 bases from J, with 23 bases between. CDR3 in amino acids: CASSQERRGPSGQNTQYF. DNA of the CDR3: TGCGCCAGCAGCCAAGAACGGCGGGGGCCCTCTGGTCAGAATACGCAGTATTTT.

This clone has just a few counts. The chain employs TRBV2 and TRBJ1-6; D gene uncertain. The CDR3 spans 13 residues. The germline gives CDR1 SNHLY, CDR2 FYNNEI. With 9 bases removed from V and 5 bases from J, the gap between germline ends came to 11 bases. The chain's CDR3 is CARRGSDNSPLHF. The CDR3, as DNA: TGTGCCAGGCGAGGCTCGGATAATTCACCCCTCCACTTT.

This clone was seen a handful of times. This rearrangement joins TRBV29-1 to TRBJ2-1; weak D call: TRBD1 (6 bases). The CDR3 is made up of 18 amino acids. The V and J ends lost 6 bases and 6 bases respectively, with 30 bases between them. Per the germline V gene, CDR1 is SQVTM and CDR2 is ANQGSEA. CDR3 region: CSVRWGPTGKEIPNEQFF. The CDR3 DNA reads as TGCAGCGTCCGTTGGGGGCCCACAGGAAAGGAGATTCCCAATGAGCAGTTCTTC.

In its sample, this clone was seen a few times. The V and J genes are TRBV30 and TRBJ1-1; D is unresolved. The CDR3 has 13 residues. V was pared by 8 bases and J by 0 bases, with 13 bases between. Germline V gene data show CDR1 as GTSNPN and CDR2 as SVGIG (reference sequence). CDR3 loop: CAATSFMNTEAFF. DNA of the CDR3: TGTGCCGCAACCTCTTTCATGAACACTGAAGCTTTCTTT.

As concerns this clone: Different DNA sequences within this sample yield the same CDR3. In DNA, the CDR3 is TGTGCCTGGATAGGACCGGGTCGTGGCTACACCTTC. Its protein product is CAWIGPGRGYTF. The chain has TRBV30 and TRBJ1-2; D uncertain. Trimming took off 4 bases at V and 7 bases at J, with 13 bases between the two ends. There are 12 residues in the CDR3. CDR1 is GTSNPN, CDR2 SVGIG, per germline (reference sequence).

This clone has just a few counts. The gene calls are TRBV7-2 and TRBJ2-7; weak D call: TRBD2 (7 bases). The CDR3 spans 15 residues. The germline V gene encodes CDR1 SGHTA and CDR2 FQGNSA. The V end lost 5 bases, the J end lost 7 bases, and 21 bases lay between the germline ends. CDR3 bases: TGTGCCAGCAGCCCAGTGGGGGGGCGACGGTGGGAGCAGTACTTC. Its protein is CASSPVGGRRWEQYF.

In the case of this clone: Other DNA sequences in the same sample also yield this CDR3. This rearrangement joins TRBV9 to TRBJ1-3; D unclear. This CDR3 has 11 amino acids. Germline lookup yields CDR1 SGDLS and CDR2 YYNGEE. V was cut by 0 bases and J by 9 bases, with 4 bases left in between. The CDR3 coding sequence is TGTGCCAGCAGCGTAGATGGCACCATATATTTT. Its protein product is CASSVDGTIYF.

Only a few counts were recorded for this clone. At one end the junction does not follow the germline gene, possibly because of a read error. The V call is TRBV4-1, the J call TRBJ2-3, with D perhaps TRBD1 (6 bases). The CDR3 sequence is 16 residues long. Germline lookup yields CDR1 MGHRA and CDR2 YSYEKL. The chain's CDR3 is CASRQAADSSTDTQYF. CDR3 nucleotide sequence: TGCGCCAGCAGGCAAGCGGCGGACAGTTCCACAGATACGCAGTATTTT.

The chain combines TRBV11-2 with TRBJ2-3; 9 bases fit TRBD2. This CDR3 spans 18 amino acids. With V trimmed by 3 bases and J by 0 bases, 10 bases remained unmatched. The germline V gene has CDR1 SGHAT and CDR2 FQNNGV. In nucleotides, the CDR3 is TGTGCCAGCAGCTTGCTCCTCTTGCTAGCGGGGAGCACAGATACGCAGTATTTT. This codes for CASSLLLLLAGSTDTQYF.

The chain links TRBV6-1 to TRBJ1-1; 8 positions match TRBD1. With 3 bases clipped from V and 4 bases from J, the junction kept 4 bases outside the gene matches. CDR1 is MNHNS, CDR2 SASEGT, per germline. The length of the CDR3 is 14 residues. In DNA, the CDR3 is TGTGCCAGCAGTGACAGAGGACAGGGCACTGAAGCTTTCTTT. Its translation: CASSDRGQGTEAFF.

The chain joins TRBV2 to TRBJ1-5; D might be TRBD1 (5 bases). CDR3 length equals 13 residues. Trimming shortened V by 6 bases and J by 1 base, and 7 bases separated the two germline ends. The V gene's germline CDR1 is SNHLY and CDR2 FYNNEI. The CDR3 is CASSGGSNQPQHF. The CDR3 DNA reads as TGTGCCAGCAGCGGGGGGAGCAATCAGCCCCAGCATTTT.

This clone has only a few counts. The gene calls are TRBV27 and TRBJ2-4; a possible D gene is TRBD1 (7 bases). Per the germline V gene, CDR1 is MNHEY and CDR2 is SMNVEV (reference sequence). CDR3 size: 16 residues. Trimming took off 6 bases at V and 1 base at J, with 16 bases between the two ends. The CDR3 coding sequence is TGTGCCAGCAGGGCAGGGGGGAAAGGGGCCAAAAACATTCAGTACTTC. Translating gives CASRAGGKGAKNIQYF.